These 3 T cell receptor beta chains share one sample of origin, sequenced in a study of control samples from healthy donors and cancer patients. Libraries were prepared by immunoSEQ multiplex PCR; TCRdb keeps only in-frame clonotypes and omits some of them. The data show some 130,000 clones, around 90% seen once. The sequencing input was blood. Receptor source: a man aged 40-55 years in good health.

This clone was observed a few times. The J gene is TRBJ2-5, the V gene TRBV7-2; maybe TRBD2 (6 bases). Germline V gene lookup returns CDR1 SGHTA and CDR2 FQGNSA. V was shortened by 2 bases and J by 4 bases, with 17 bases between the two germline ends. The CDR3 is 16 residues long. The CDR3 is CASSLRFGDGGETQYF. CDR3 nucleotides: TGTGCCAGCAGCTTAAGGTTTGGGGACGGGGGAGAGACCCAGTACTTC.

This chain connects TRBV6-5 to TRBJ2-1; 8 bases agree with TRBD1. With V trimmed by 8 bases and J by 6 bases, 9 bases remained unmatched. Per the germline V gene, CDR1 is MNHEY and CDR2 is SVGAGI. The CDR3 length is 14 residues. The CDR3 reads CASALNGQGNEQFF. In DNA, the CDR3 is TGTGCCAGCGCCCTGAATGGACAGGGCAATGAGCAGTTCTTC.

This clone was picked up a small number of times. This chain joins TRBV7-2 and TRBJ1-4; no clear D gene. With 1 base removed from V and 3 bases from J, the gap between germline ends came to 9 bases. The V gene's germline CDR1 is SGHTA and CDR2 FQGNSA. The CDR3 length is 15 residues. The CDR3 sequence: CASSLGAGPNEKLFF. The CDR3 coding sequence is TGTGCCAGCAGCTTAGGGGCAGGCCCTAATGAAAAACTGTTTTTT.